Listed below are T cell receptor beta chains from one sample, sequenced in a study of CD8+ T cells in alopecia areata. This table comes from immunoSEQ multiplex PCR, and its TCRdb copy is limited to in-frame clones, with some not included. The sample records around 120,000 clones, about 46% being singletons. What was sequenced was NKG2D-low CD8+ T cells sorted from blood. The source of these receptors is a human donor with alopecia areata. CDR3s include the opening cysteine and the closing phenylalanine or tryptophan. A D gene is named only where the DNA matches it firmly. The size field is filled for only some rows; it gives once, few, many or a size class.

.	TRBV9	TRBJ1-2	.	TGTGCCAGCAGCAGCGGGACGGACTATGGCTACACCTTC	CASSSGTDYGYTF
once	TRBV27	TRBJ1-1	.	TGTGCCAGCACCGCCTTAAGCGATGGGTACGCTGAAGCTTTCTTT	CASTALSDGYAEAFF
few	TRBV30	TRBJ2-2	.	TGTGCCTGGAGCAGTCTCACCGGGGAGCTGTTTTTT	CAWSSLTGELFF
.	TRBV5-1	TRBJ2-1	.	TGCGCCAGCAGCTTGGATTCCTACAATGAGCAGTTCTTC	CASSLDSYNEQFF
.	TRBV18	TRBJ2-7	.	TGTGCCAGCTCACCACCCGCAGGGTTTGCCTACGAGCAGTACTTC	CASSPPAGFAYEQYF
.	TRBV27	TRBJ2-1	.	TGTGCCAGCAGCCGCGTTAGCGATGAGCAGTTCTTC	CASSRVSDEQFF
few	TRBV29-1	TRBJ2-5	TRBD2	TGCAGCGTTGAATCCTTGGGAGGGATCCAAGAGACCCAGTACTTC	CSVESLGGIQETQYF
once	TRBV5-1	TRBJ2-7	.	TGCGCCAGCAGTTTACCGGGACGGAGCTCCTACGAGCAGTACTTC	CASSLPGRSSYEQYF
.	TRBV4-2	TRBJ2-1	.	TGTGCCAGCAGCCAGGGAAATGAGCAGTTCTTC	CASSQGNEQFF
.	TRBV27	TRBJ2-5	TRBD1	TGTGCCAGCAGTTTAGACAGGGGGGAGACCCAGTACTTC	CASSLDRGETQYF
few	TRBV5-6	TRBJ2-6	.	TGTGCCTCCAATAGTGGGGCCAACGTCCTGACTTTC	CASNSGANVLTF
.	TRBV5-4	TRBJ2-1	.	TGTGCCAGCAGCTTGAGTAGCGATGAGCAGTTCTTC	CASSLSSDEQFF
.	TRBV27	TRBJ2-7	.	TGTGCCAGCAGTCCGTCTATGGGCGTGAACGAGCAGTACTTC	CASSPSMGVNEQYF
few	TRBV29-1	TRBJ1-1	.	TGCAGCGTTGAAGGTGGGGGAGACGCTTTCTTT	CSVEGGGDAFF
.	TRBV25-1	TRBJ1-6	.	TGTGCCAGCACTCGAACTACAAATTCACCCCTCCACTTT	CASTRTTNSPLHF
few	TRBV29-1	TRBJ2-7	TRBD2	TGCAGCGTTGTCGAGCGGGACTCCTACGAGCAGTACTTC	CSVVERDSYEQYF
.	TRBV30	TRBJ2-7	.	TGTGCCTGGAGTAACCCTGGGGGAGGTTACGAGCAGTACTTC	CAWSNPGGGYEQYF
.	TRBV2	TRBJ2-1	TRBD1	TGTGCCAGCGGGGACAGCTACAATGAGCAGTTCTTC	CASGDSYNEQFF
few	TRBV6-5	TRBJ2-7	.	TGTGCCAGCGAAACTCGATCGGGAGCCGAGCAGTACTTC	CASETRSGAEQYF
.	TRBV6-5	TRBJ2-7	.	TGTGCCACCAACGGCCATTACGAGCAGTACTTC	CATNGHYEQYF
few	TRBV7-9	TRBJ2-5	.	TGTGCCAGCAGCCCCCTCGATTGGGCGGATGAGACCCAGTACTTC	CASSPLDWADETQYF
once	TRBV30	TRBJ2-3	.	TGTGCCTGGGGGGGGGATACGCAGTATTTT	CAWGGDTQYF
.	TRBV7-6	TRBJ2-7	TRBD2	TGTGCCAGCAGCTTAGCTGCACGGGAGGGCACCTTCTACGAGCAGTACTTC	CASSLAAREGTFYEQYF
few	TRBV28	TRBJ2-1	TRBD2	TGTGCCACTCTACTAGCGGGGGGCCCGGATGAGCAGTTCTTC	CATLLAGGPDEQFF
.	TRBV27	TRBJ1-2	.	TGTGCCAGCAGAAGAGCGATTGATCCTATGGGCTACACCTTC	CASRRAIDPMGYTF
.	TRBV9	TRBJ1-1	TRBD1	TGTGCCAGCAGCGTCTCGACAGGGTCCGTTGAAGCTTTCTTT	CASSVSTGSVEAFF
.	TRBV9	TRBJ1-2	.	TGTGCCAGCAGTCTTGGGGCCGCCGCTAACTATGGCTACACCTTC	CASSLGAAANYGYTF
.	TRBV19	TRBJ1-6	.	TGTGCCAGTAGTAACCCATGGGACGGCGATAATTCACCCCTCCACTTT	CASSNPWDGDNSPLHF
.	TRBV27	TRBJ2-1	.	TGTGCCAGCAGCGGACTGGCCAATGAGCAGTTCTTC	CASSGLANEQFF
few	TRBV15	TRBJ2-7	.	TGTGCCACCAGCAGAGGACAGGCGAGTGACGAGCAGTACTTC	CATSRGQASDEQYF
few	TRBV29-1	TRBJ2-1	.	TGCAGCGTCGCCCCGGGCTACAATGAGCAGTTCTTC	CSVAPGYNEQFF
.	TRBV5-4	TRBJ2-3	.	TGTGCCAGCAGCTTGGGAGATACGCAGTATTTT	CASSLGDTQYF
.	TRBV7-9	TRBJ1-2	TRBD1	TGTGCCAGCAGCTTAACGGGACAGGGGAACTATGGCTACACCTTC	CASSLTGQGNYGYTF
.	TRBV4-1	TRBJ1-1	.	TGCGCCAGCAGCTCCGTAGTGGAAACTGAAGCTTTCTTT	CASSSVVETEAFF
few	TRBV29-1	TRBJ1-4	.	TGCAGCGCCGAGGGGGACGGGGCAACTAATGAAAAACTGTTTTTT	CSAEGDGATNEKLFF
.	TRBV30	TRBJ2-7	TRBD2	TGTGCCTGGAGTCTAGCGGGAGCCTACGAGCAGTACTTC	CAWSLAGAYEQYF
.	TRBV30	TRBJ2-3	TRBD2	TGTGCCTGTCAACTAGCGGGATTCGGAGATACGCAGTATTTT	CACQLAGFGDTQYF
.	TRBV27	TRBJ1-4	.	TGTGCCAGCAGGCTACAGGGCGGCGATGCAAAACTGTTTTTT	CASRLQGGDAKLFF
.	TRBV28	TRBJ1-1	.	TGTGCCAGCAACCCGTACCGAGGTCTGTCAGGCACTGAAGCTTTCTTT	CASNPYRGLSGTEAFF
.	TRBV29-1	TRBJ2-7	.	TGCAGCGTTGATGCCGGGAGCTCCTACGAGCAGTACTTC	CSVDAGSSYEQYF
.	TRBV29-1	TRBJ2-6	.	TGCAGCGTTGTAATCCAGGGCTCTGGGGCCAACGTCCTGACTTTC	CSVVIQGSGANVLTF
once	TRBV28	TRBJ2-7	.	TGTGCCAGCAGTTTCCCTACTACCGCCTACGAGCAGTACTTC	CASSFPTTAYEQYF
.	TRBV28	TRBJ1-2	.	TGTGCCAGCAGTCCGGAAGAGGAGAGCTATGGCTACACCTTC	CASSPEEESYGYTF
.	TRBV21-1	TRBJ2-4	.	TGTGCCAGCAGCTTATCGGAGCGAAACATTCAGTACTTC	CASSLSERNIQYF